This T cell receptor beta chain was recorded in a study of OX40 agonist ivuxolimab in advanced cancers. Clones were sequenced by immunoSEQ multiplex PCR, and TCRdb holds only the in-frame ones, with some missing. The profile shows 41,000 or so clones, about 90% of them singletons. The V gene's germline CDR1 is MNHNS and CDR2 SASEGT. The germline V and J ends were trimmed by 2 bases and 4 bases, with 16 bases remaining between them. The CDR3 is made up of 16 amino acids. V is TRBV6-1 and J is TRBJ2-3; D is perhaps TRBD1 (5 bases). The sequence came from an adult with an advanced solid tumor such as melanoma, head and neck, liver or kidney cancer. The specimen comprised CD4+ or CD8+ T cells sorted from blood, sampled in a trial of the OX40 agonist ivuxolimab. CDR3 amino acids: CASSERAFAGPDTQYF. The CDR3 region has the DNA TGTGCCAGCAGTGAAAGGGCTTTTGCAGGGCCAGATACGCAGTATTTT.